This TCR beta chain was profiled in a study of blood T cell repertoires in COVID-19. Germline CDR1 and CDR2: SEHNR and FQNEAQ (reference sequence). The CDR3 extends over 14 amino acids. V dropped 5 bases and J dropped 1; count of bases not matched to a gene: 3. Some clones are missing from TCRdb's copy, which holds only in-frame ones; the method was immunoSEQ multiplex PCR. There are about 100,000 clones in the sample; 70% to 85% occur only once, and 9.8% lies in the top ten. This clone was picked up many times. The source is a man between 60 and 75 years old with active or convalescent COVID-19. This chain connects TRBV7-9 to TRBJ1-2; TRBD1 aligns across 8 bases. Material: peripheral blood. CDR3 in amino acids: CASSGQGINYGYTF. CDR3 in DNA: TGTGCCAGCAGCGGACAGGGAATTAACTATGGCTACACCTTC.